These 8 T cell receptor beta chains were all obtained from the same sample, sequenced in a study of blood T cells in healthy people across ages. Together with a sample-barcoded 5' primer, a J-beta primer mix was included in a second PCR lasting about 7 to 12 cycles. Via MiXCR, TCRdb re-called the 5' RACE reads, giving one row per CDR3 protein. This table holds more than 900,000 distinct CDR3 sequences, roughly 28% found once. These same records also appear under a second study, on T cells of mothers and their children.

The sample was blood. These receptors all come from a woman in her 40s in good health.

This chain joins TRBV11-2 and TRBJ2-5; D possibly matches TRBD1 or TRBD2 (5 bases each). Germline assignment: CDR1 SGHAT and CDR2 FQNNGV. The CDR3 totals 15 residues. V lost 5 bases to trimming and J lost 2 bases, with 15 bases between them. The CDR3 here is CASSQTGLWQETQYF. In nucleotides, the CDR3 is TGTGCCAGCAGCCAAACGGGGCTCTGGCAAGAGACCCAGTACTTC.

At least ten counts were recorded for this clonotype. This chain connects TRBV29-1 to TRBJ2-7, with TRBD2 matching over 9 bases. Germline-derived CDR1 and CDR2 are SQVTM and ANQGSEA. V was pared by 2 bases and J by 1 base, with 6 bases of the junction left unmatched. The CDR3 is made up of 15 amino acids. The CDR3: CSVENKAGGSYEQYF. The CDR3 DNA reads TGCAGCGTTGAAAACAAAGCGGGGGGTTCCTACGAGCAGTACTTC.

The V call is TRBV5-1, the J call TRBJ2-6, with TRBD2 as a possible D gene (5 bases). From germline, CDR1 is SGHRS and CDR2 YFSETQ. V was clipped by 0 bases and J by 2 bases, with 9 bases between them. The CDR3 is 16 residues long. CDR3 sequence (DNA): TGCGCCAGCAGCTTGGGGCCGGGGACTGGGGCCAACGTCCTGACTTTC. Translated, it gives CASSLGPGTGANVLTF.

This clonotype showed up many times. The CDR3 DNA reads TGTGCCAGCCTTGGCGCTAGCGGGGACGAAGGTACGCAGTATTTT. Protein sequence: CASLGASGDEGTQYF. The V gene is TRBV12-3 or TRBV12-4, the J gene TRBJ2-3, with TRBD2 matching over 9 bases. V was clipped by 8 bases and J by 8 bases; unmatched bases: 14. The CDR3 sequence is 15 residues long.

This chain uses TRBV13 with TRBJ1-2, with D perhaps TRBD1 (5 bases). From germline, CDR1 is PRHDT and CDR2 FYEKMQ (reference sequence). V lost 8 bases and J 6 bases, leaving 13 bases between the germline ends. This CDR3 has 12 amino acids. As DNA, the CDR3 is TGTGCCAGCGGGGGTTCTGAGGATGGCTACACCTTC. This encodes CASGGSEDGYTF.

This clonotype was counted at least ten times. The chain combines TRBV28 with TRBJ2-7; D call uncertain. The CDR3 is made up of 14 amino acids. Looked up from germline, CDR1 is MDHEN and CDR2 is SYDVKM. Trimming pared 4 bases from V and 10 bases from J, leaving 20 bases between. The CDR3 DNA is TGTGCCAGCAGTTACATTGGTCGCCTAACGCCTCAGTACTTC. This translates into CASSYIGRLTPQYF.

This clonotype was seen ten or more times. This chain connects TRBV25-1 to TRBJ1-2; 7 nucleotides agree with TRBD1. CDR3 size: 14 residues. Germline values: CDR1 MGHDK, CDR2 SYGVNS. V lost 3 bases to trimming and J lost 4 bases; unmatched junction nucleotides: 5. The CDR3 DNA sequence: TGTGCCAGCAGTGAGAGGGGGCGAAGCTATGGCTACACCTTC. It is translated as CASSERGRSYGYTF.

On this clonotype: Compared with germline, one end of the junction differs, possibly owing to a read error. This chain uses TRBV4-2 with TRBJ2-7; 13 nucleotides line up with TRBD2. The CDR3 totals 16 residues. From germline, CDR1 is LGHNA and CDR2 YNFKEQ. DNA of the CDR3: TGTGCCTGCAGCCAAGATTGGACTAGCGGGAGCTACGAGCAGTACTTC. As protein: CACSQDWTSGSYEQYF.